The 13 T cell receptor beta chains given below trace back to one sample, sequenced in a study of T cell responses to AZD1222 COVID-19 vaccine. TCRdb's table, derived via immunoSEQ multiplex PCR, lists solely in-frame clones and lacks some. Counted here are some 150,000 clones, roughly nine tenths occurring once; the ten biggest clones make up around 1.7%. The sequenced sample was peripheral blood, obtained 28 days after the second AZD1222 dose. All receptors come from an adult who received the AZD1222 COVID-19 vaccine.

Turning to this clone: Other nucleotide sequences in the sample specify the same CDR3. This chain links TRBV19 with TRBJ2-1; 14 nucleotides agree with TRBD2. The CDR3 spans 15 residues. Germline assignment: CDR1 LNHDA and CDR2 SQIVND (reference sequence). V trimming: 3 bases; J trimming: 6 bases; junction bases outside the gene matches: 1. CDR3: CASSIGLAGGNEQFF. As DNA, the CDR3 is TGTGCCAGTAGTATTGGACTAGCGGGAGGCAATGAGCAGTTCTTC. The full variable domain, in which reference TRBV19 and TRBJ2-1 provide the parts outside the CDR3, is DGGITQSPKYLFRKEGQNVTLSCEQNLNHDAMYWYRQDPGQGLRLIYYSQIVNDFQKGDIAEGYSVSREKKESFPLTVTSAQKNPTAFYLCASSIGLAGGNEQFFGPGTRLTVL.

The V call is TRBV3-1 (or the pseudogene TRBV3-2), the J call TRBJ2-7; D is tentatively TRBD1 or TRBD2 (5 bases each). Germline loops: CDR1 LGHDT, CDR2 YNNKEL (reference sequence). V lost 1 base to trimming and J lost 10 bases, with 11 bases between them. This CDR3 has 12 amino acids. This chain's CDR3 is CASSQGGSSQYF. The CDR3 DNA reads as TGTGCCAGCAGCCAAGGGGGGTCTAGCCAGTACTTC.

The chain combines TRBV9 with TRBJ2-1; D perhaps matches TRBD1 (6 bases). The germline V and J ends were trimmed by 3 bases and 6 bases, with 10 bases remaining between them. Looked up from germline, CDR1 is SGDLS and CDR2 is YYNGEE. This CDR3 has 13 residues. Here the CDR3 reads CASSELGANEQFF. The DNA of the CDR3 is TGTGCCAGCAGCGAGCTGGGGGCCAATGAGCAGTTCTTC.

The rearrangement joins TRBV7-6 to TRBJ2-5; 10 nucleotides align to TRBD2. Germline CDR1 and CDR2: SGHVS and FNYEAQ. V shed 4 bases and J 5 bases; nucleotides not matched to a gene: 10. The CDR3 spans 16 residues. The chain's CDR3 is CASSSRSSGSRETQYF. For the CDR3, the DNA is TGTGCCAGCAGCTCACGATCTAGCGGGAGTCGGGAGACCCAGTACTTC.

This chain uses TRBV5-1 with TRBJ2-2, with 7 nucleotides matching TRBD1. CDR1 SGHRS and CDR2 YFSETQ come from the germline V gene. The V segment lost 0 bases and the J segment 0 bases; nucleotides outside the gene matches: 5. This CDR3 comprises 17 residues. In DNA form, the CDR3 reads TGCGCCAGCAGCTTGGCTCGGGACAGCGCGAACACCGGGGAGCTGTTTTTT. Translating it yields CASSLARDSANTGELFF.

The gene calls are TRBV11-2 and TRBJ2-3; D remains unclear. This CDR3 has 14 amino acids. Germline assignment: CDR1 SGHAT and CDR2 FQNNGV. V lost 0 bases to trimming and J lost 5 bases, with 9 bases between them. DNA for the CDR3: TGTGCCAGCAGCTTAGATCAAAGGATAGATACGCAGTATTTT. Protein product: CASSLDQRIDTQYF.

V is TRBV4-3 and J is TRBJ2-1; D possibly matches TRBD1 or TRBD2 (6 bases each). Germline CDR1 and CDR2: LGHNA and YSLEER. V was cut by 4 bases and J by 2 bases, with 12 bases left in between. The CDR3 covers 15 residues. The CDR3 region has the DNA TGCGCCAGCAGCCCGTCCGGGGGCACCTACAATGAGCAGTTCTTC. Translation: CASSPSGGTYNEQFF.

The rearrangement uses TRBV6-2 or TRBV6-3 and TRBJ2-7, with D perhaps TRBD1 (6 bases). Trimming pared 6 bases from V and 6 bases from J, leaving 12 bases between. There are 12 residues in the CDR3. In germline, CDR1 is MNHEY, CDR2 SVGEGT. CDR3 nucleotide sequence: TGTGCCAGCAGCTCCAGGGGTCCCGAGCAGTACTTC. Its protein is CASSSRGPEQYF.

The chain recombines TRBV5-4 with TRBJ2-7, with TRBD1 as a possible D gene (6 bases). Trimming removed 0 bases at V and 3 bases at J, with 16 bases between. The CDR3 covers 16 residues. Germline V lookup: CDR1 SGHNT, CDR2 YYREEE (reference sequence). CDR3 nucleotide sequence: TGTGCCAGCAGCTTGGGGGGCAGGGGAAGTTTCTACGAGCAGTACTTC. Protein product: CASSLGGRGSFYEQYF. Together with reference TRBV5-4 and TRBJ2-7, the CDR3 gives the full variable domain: ETGVTQSPTHLIKTRGQQVTLRCSSQSGHNTVSWYQQALGQGPQFIFQYYREEENGRGNFPPRFSGLQFPNYSSELNVNALELDDSALYLCASSLGGRGSFYEQYFGPGTRLTVT.

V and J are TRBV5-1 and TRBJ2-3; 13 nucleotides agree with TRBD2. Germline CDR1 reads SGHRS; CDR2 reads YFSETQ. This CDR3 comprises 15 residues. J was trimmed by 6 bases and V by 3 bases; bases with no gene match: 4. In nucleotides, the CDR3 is TGCGCCAGCAGCTCCGGACTAGCGGGAGACGATACGCAGTATTTT. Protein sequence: CASSSGLAGDDTQYF.

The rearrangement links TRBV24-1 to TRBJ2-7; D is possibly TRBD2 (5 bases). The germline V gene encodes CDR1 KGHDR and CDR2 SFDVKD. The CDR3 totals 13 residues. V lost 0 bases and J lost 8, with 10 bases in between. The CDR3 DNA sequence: TGTGCCACCAGTGATTTGATGGACTCCAAGCAGTACTTC. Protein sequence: CATSDLMDSKQYF.

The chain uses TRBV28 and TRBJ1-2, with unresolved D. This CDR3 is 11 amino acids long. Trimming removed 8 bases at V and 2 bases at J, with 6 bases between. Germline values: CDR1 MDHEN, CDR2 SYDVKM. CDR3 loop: CASWGNYGYTF. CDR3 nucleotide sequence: TGTGCCAGCTGGGGAAACTATGGCTACACCTTC.

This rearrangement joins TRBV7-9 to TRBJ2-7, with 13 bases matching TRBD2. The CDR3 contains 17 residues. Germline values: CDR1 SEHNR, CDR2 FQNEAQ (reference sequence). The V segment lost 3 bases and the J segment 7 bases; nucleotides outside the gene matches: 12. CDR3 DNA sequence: TGTGCCAGCAGCTTGGGGCCGAGACTAGCGGGAGGATGGGAGCAGTACTTC. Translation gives CASSLGPRLAGGWEQYF.